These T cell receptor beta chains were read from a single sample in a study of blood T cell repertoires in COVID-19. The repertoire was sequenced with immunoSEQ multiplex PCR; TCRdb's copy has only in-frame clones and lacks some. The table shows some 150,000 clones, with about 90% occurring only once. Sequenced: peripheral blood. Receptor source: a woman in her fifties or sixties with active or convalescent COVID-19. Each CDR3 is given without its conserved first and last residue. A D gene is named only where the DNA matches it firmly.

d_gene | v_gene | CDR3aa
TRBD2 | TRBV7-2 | ASSLELAGWETQY
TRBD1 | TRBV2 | ASSGRQGAHRLGYT
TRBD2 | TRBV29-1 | SHSAGVGTDTQY
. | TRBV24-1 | ATNSLSNQPQH
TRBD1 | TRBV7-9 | ASSLIRGTGATGANVLT
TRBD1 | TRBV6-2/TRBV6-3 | ASSDRGLNTEAF
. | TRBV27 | ASSLGRDRPQH
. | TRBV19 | ASSPDSRGNYGYT
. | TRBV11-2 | ASRAGQKNTEAF
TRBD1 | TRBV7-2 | ASSVPGQGSYGYT
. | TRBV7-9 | ASTSLKGGQDTGELF
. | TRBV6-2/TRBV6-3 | ASSYMDSLLNYGYT
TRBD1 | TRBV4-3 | ASSLGQGTYNEQF
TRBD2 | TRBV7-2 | ASSSTSGVINEQF
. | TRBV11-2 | ASSRLGQGSTDTQY
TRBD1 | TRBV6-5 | ASSRDRDYEQY
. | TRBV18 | ASSPDSSNTGELF
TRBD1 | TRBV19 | ASSRRGLHPYNEQF
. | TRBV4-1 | ASSQGGFSYNEQF
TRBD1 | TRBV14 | ASSRAGTGNTEAF
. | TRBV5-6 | ASNPRLGLSNQPQH
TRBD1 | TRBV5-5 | ASSWTGRTEAF
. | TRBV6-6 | ASSSETANTEAF
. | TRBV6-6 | ASRVEEGTPLH
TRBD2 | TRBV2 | ASRGGVNEQF
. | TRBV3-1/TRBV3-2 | ASSLVLGGNEQF
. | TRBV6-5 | ASRQTALNYGYT
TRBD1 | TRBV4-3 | ASSQDEGAWVAEQY
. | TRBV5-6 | ASSSSGTLIWEQF
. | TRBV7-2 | ASSQSRGGNTEAF
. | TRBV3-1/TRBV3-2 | ASSQDHGDTIY
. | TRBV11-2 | ASSLDRYNEQF
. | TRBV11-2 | ASSSLQVYEQY
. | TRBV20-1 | SARAVQGLT
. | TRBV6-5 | ASATDSNQPQH
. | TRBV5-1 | ASQLGGVAGETQY
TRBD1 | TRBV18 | ASSRDRGFSGNTIY
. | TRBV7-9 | ASSLVSVTDTQY
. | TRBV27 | ATGFDAGAGSQY
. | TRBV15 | ATSPGMHTQY
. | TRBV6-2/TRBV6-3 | ASSYGFSSGNTIY
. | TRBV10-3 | AISEGQGRYEKLF
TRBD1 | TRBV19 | ASSMGQGAAQPQH
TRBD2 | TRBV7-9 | ASSPGTSGGETYEQY
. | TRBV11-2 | ASSLGETTLGEQY
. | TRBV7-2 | ASSSYRAVDYGYT
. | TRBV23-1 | ASSQSRPRGNQPQH
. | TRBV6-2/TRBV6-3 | ASSFQYEQY
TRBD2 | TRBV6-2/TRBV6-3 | ASSYTSGVYEQY
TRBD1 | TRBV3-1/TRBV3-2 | ASSQGTGESGYT
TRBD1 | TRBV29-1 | SVLTGNREKLF